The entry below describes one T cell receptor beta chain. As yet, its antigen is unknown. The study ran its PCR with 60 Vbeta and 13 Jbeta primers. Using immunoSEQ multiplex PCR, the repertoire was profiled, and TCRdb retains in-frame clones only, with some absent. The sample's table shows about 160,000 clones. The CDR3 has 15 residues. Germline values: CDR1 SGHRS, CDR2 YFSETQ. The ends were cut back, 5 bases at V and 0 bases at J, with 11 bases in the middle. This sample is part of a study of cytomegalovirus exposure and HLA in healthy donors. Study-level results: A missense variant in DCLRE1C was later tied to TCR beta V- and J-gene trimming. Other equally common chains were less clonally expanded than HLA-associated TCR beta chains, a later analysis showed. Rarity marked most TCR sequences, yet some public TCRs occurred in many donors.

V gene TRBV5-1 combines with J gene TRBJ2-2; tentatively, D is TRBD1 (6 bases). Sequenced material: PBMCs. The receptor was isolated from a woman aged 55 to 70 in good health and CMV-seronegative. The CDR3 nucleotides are TGCGCCAGCAGAGGAAGGACAGCGAACACCGGGGAGCTGTTTTTT. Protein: CASRGRTANTGELFF.